Listed below are T cell receptor beta chains from one sample, sequenced in a study of T-cell reconstitution after alpha-beta-depleted transplantation in children. TCRdb passed the PCR reads through MiXCR, listing each CDR3 protein once. Of some 500,000 distinct CDR3 sequences listed, 30% to 35% are singletons. Sequenced material: PBMCs from the stem cell graft donor, taken from the stem cell graft. The receptors stem from a human donor who donated a stem cell graft to a child with aplastic anemia. Each CDR3 is given with its conserved first and last residue. D genes are given only for firm matches. Rows may omit the clone size; those that give it use once, few, many or a size class.

TRBJ1-1 | - | TRBV5-5 | - | CASSLAFRTVNTEAFF | TGTGCCAGCAGCTTGGCCTTTCGGACAGTGAACACTGAAGCTTTCTTT
TRBJ2-3 | - | TRBV7-2 | - | CASSSPNLGTDTQYF | TGTGCCAGCAGCTCACCTAACCTAGGCACAGATACGCAGTATTTT
TRBJ2-1 | - | TRBV10-3 | TRBD2 | CAIRRTSGSGINEQFF | TGTGCCATCAGGCGGACTAGCGGGAGCGGGATCAATGAGCAGTTCTTC
TRBJ1-4 | few | TRBV12-3/TRBV12-4 | - | CASSFGSGEEKLFF | TGTGCCAGCAGTTTTGGCTCCGGGGAGGAAAAACTGTTTTTT
TRBJ1-1 | few | TRBV20-1 | - | CSARDYYEAFF | TGCAGTGCTAGAGATTATTACGAGGCTTTCTTT
TRBJ1-2 | - | TRBV20-1 | - | CSARGGGRENNYGYTF | TGCAGTGCTAGAGGGGGGGGCAGGGAAAATAACTATGGCTACACCTTC
TRBJ2-1 | - | TRBV29-1 | - | CSVDRASSYNEQFF | TGCAGCGTTGATCGCGCAAGCTCCTACAATGAGCAGTTCTTC
TRBJ2-7 | few | TRBV12-3/TRBV12-4 | - | CASSPSPSLGYEQYF | TGTGCCAGCAGTCCTAGCCCCTCACTGGGCTACGAGCAGTACTTC
TRBJ2-1 | - | TRBV4-3 | - | CASSHRSSYNEQFF | TGCGCCAGCAGCCACAGGAGCTCCTACAATGAGCAGTTCTTC
TRBJ2-1 | few | TRBV12-3/TRBV12-4 | - | CASSSQVVSEQFF | TGTGCCAGCAGTTCTCAGGTGGTGAGTGAGCAGTTCTTC
TRBJ2-1 | - | TRBV12-3/TRBV12-4 | - | CASTVDGRREFF | TGTGCCAGCACCGTAGACGGCCGTCGGGAGTTCTTC
TRBJ2-1 | few | TRBV29-1 | - | CSVEGGKRSYNEQFF | TGCAGCGTTGAGGGGGGAAAGAGGTCCTACAATGAGCAGTTCTTC
TRBJ2-7 | - | TRBV5-1 | - | CASSLASRPYEQYF | TGCGCCAGCAGCTTGGCGTCACGACCCTACGAGCAGTACTTC
TRBJ2-1 | - | TRBV6-1 | TRBD2 | CASSRESGTSGNKQFF | TGTGCCAGCAGTCGGGAGTCCGGGACTAGCGGCAATAAGCAGTTCTTC
TRBJ2-7 | - | TRBV6-2/TRBV6-3 | - | CASSYRPTYEQYF | TGTGCCAGCAGTTACAGGCCGACCTACGAGCAGTACTTC
TRBJ2-2 | - | TRBV6-2/TRBV6-3 | TRBD1 | CASSYEGARYAGELFF | TGTGCCAGCAGTTACGAGGGGGCGCGTTATGCCGGGGAGCTGTTTTTT
TRBJ2-1 | - | TRBV5-4 | - | CASSGAIDEQFF | TGTGCCAGCAGCGGGGCAATAGATGAGCAGTTCTTC
TRBJ1-2 | few | TRBV29-1 | - | CSVVRWQGDGYTF | TGCAGCGTTGTTCGTTGGCAGGGAGATGGCTACACCTTC
TRBJ1-2 | - | TRBV12-5 | TRBD1 | CASGLSTGTNYGYTF | TGTGCTAGTGGTTTGTCGACAGGGACTAACTATGGCTACACCTTC
TRBJ1-3 | few | TRBV12-5 | - | CASGSSAASGNTIYF | TGTGCTAGTGGTTCGTCGGCAGCCTCTGGAAACACCATATATTTT
TRBJ2-7 | few | TRBV7-2 | - | CASSSDRTYEQYF | TGTGCCAGCAGCTCCGACAGGACCTACGAGCAGTACTTC
TRBJ2-1 | few | TRBV20-1 | TRBD2 | CSATSSGSLPNEQFF | TGCAGTGCAACCTCTAGCGGGAGTTTACCCAATGAGCAGTTCTTC
TRBJ2-1 | few | TRBV20-1 | - | CSARERRFGNEQFF | TGCAGTGCTAGAGAGCGGCGGTTTGGCAATGAGCAGTTCTTC
TRBJ2-5 | - | TRBV7-2 | TRBD2 | CASSFPFGGSETQYF | TGTGCCAGCAGCTTCCCATTCGGCGGGAGCGAGACCCAGTACTTC
TRBJ1-3 | - | TRBV7-2 | - | CASSPEVAGSGNTIYF | TGTGCCAGCAGCCCCGAAGTCGCAGGGTCTGGAAACACCATATATTTT
TRBJ2-4 | - | TRBV2 | TRBD1 | CASRRERQGDDGIQYF | TGTGCCAGCAGGAGAGAGCGACAGGGGGATGACGGCATTCAGTACTTC
TRBJ2-3 | - | TRBV6-1 | - | CASSEGLARTITDTQYF | TGTGCCAGCAGTGAAGGATTAGCCCGAACCATCACAGATACGCAGTATTTT
TRBJ2-4 | - | TRBV28 | TRBD1 | CASSKLDRVGIQYF | TGTGCCAGCAGTAAATTGGACAGGGTGGGCATTCAGTACTTC
TRBJ1-4 | - | TRBV18 | - | CASSPVPPQKLFF | TGTGCCAGCTCACCCGTCCCCCCGCAAAAACTGTTTTTT
TRBJ2-7 | - | TRBV6-6 | - | CASSLSRDDEQYF | TGTGCCAGCAGTCTTTCCAGGGACGACGAGCAGTACTTC
TRBJ2-7 | - | TRBV29-1 | - | CSVDKKTRTSSYEQYF | TGCAGCGTCGACAAAAAGACTAGGACAAGCTCCTACGAGCAGTACTTC
TRBJ2-3 | few | TRBV10-2 | TRBD2 | CASSPLAGEDTQYF | TGCGCCAGCAGCCCCCTAGCGGGAGAAGATACGCAGTATTTT
TRBJ1-1 | many | TRBV20-1 | TRBD1 | CSASKGGSLNTEAFF | TGCAGTGCTAGTAAAGGGGGCAGCTTAAACACTGAAGCTTTCTTT
TRBJ2-7 | few | TRBV6-5 | - | CASSYDEGSYEQYF | TGTGCCAGCAGTTATGACGAGGGCAGCTACGAGCAGTACTTC
TRBJ2-5 | few | TRBV20-1 | - | CSARPTGFAETQYF | TGCAGTGCTAGACCAACAGGGTTCGCAGAGACCCAGTACTTC
TRBJ2-5 | - | TRBV4-1 | TRBD1 | CASSQGRDRGRETQYF | TGCGCCAGCAGCCAAGGCCGGGACAGGGGGAGAGAGACCCAGTACTTC
TRBJ2-3 | few | TRBV18 | - | CASSQTRGWADTQYF | TGTGCCAGCTCCCAGACTCGAGGGTGGGCAGATACGCAGTATTTT
TRBJ1-1 | few | TRBV5-5 | - | CASSRDRRTEAFF | TGTGCCAGCAGCCGCGACAGGAGAACTGAAGCTTTCTTT
TRBJ1-1 | few | TRBV19 | - | CASSMGRGGTEDMNTEAFF | TGTGCCAGTAGTATGGGTCGTGGAGGGACCGAAGATATGAACACTGAAGCTTTCTTT
TRBJ1-1 | few | TRBV11-2 | - | CASSLAQGKTEAFF | TGTGCCAGCAGCTTAGCGCAGGGAAAAACTGAAGCTTTCTTT
TRBJ1-1 | few | TRBV25-1 | - | CASKVNLEAFF | TGTGCTTCTAAAGTGAATCTGGAAGCTTTCTTT
TRBJ2-2 | - | TRBV20-1 | TRBD2 | CSATRLAGGTGELFF | TGCAGTGCTACCAGACTAGCGGGAGGAACCGGGGAGCTGTTTTTT
TRBJ2-1 | many | TRBV6-5 | - | CASSTYNEQFF | TGTGCCAGCAGCACCTACAATGAGCAGTTCTTC
TRBJ1-1 | - | TRBV5-1 | - | CASTGARPEAFF | TGCGCCAGCACGGGGGCTCGGCCTGAAGCTTTCTTT
TRBJ1-5 | - | TRBV19 | - | CASSIDRRGNQPQHF | TGTGCCAGTAGTATAGATCGGAGGGGCAATCAGCCCCAGCATTTT
TRBJ1-1 | few | TRBV9 | - | CASSVPQGNTEAFF | TGTGCCAGCAGCGTTCCCCAGGGGAACACTGAAGCTTTCTTT
TRBJ2-7 | few | TRBV5-1 | - | CASSSGVADTYEQYF | TGCGCCAGCAGCTCCGGGGTAGCGGACACCTACGAGCAGTACTTC
TRBJ1-5 | - | TRBV7-6 | - | CASSTSQYQPQHF | TGTGCCAGCAGCACTAGCCAATATCAGCCCCAGCATTTT
TRBJ1-6 | - | TRBV27 | - | CASTSNIYNSPLHF | TGTGCCAGCACCAGCAATATCTATAATTCACCCCTCCACTTT
TRBJ1-1 | - | TRBV4-2 | - | CASSQEWAGLVNTEAFF | TGTGCCAGCAGCCAAGAATGGGCAGGGCTGGTGAACACTGAAGCTTTCTTT
TRBJ1-5 | - | TRBV18 | TRBD1 | CASSLLVPGQGSNQPQHF | TGTGCCAGCTCACTACTTGTACCGGGACAGGGTAGCAATCAGCCCCAGCATTTT
TRBJ1-1 | - | TRBV29-1 | TRBD1 | CSVVQQGVNTEAFF | TGCAGCGTTGTTCAGCAGGGGGTGAACACTGAAGCTTTCTTT
TRBJ2-3 | - | TRBV7-6 | TRBD1 | CASSLEDRGAQYF | TGTGCCAGCAGCTTAGAGGACAGGGGGGCGCAGTATTTT
TRBJ2-7 | once | TRBV7-2 | TRBD2 | CASSSISGRGGYEQYF | TGTGCCAGCAGCTCGATTAGCGGGAGGGGAGGCTACGAGCAGTACTTC
TRBJ2-3 | few | TRBV20-1 | - | CSARRVEGPIADTQYF | TGCAGTGCTAGAAGAGTCGAGGGCCCGATCGCAGATACGCAGTATTTT
TRBJ2-3 | - | TRBV5-1 | - | CASTPRGSGTDTQYF | TGCGCCAGCACCCCGAGGGGTTCTGGCACAGATACGCAGTATTTT
TRBJ1-5 | - | TRBV6-5 | - | CASTYRVDQPQHF | TGTGCCAGCACTTACAGGGTGGATCAGCCCCAGCATTTT
TRBJ1-1 | - | TRBV6-1 | - | CASSESDGRQNTEAFF | TGTGCCAGCAGTGAAAGTGATGGCAGGCAGAACACTGAAGCTTTCTTT
TRBJ1-1 | - | TRBV28 | - | CASSPLPRNTEAFF | TGTGCCAGCAGCCCCCTTCCTCGGAACACTGAAGCTTTCTTT
TRBJ2-1 | - | TRBV20-1 | TRBD2 | CSASFTRGGSEQFF | TGCAGTGCTAGCTTCACTCGGGGGGGGTCTGAGCAGTTCTTC